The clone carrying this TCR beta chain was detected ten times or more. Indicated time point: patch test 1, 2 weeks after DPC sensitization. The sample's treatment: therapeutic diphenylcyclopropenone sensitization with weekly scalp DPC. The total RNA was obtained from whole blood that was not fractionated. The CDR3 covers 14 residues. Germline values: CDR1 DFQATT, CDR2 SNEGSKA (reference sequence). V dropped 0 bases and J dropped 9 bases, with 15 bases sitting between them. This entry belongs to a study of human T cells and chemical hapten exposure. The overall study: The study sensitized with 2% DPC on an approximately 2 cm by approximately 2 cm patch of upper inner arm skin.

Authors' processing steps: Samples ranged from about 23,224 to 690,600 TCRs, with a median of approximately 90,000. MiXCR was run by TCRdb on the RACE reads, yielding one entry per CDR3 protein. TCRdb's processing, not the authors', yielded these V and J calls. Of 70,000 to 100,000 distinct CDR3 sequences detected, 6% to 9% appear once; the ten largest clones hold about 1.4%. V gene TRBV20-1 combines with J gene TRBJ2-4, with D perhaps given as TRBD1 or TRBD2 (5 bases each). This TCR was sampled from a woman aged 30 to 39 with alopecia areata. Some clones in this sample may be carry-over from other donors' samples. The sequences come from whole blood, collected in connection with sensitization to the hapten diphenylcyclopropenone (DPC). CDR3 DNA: TGCAGTGCTAGAGATTGGGCAGGGAGAAGCATTCAGTACTTC. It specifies CSARDWAGRSIQYF.